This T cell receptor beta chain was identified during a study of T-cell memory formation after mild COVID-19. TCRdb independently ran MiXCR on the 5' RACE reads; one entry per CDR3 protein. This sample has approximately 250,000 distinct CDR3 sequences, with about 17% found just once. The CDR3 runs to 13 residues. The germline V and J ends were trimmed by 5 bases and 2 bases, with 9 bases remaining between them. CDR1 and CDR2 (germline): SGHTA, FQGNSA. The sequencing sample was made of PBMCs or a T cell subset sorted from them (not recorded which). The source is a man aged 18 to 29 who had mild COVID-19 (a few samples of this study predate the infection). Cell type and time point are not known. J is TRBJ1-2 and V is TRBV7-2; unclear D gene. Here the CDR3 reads CASSPDINYGYTF. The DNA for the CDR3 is TGTGCCAGCAGCCCTGACATCAACTATGGCTACACCTTC.